This T cell receptor (beta chain) was sequenced for a study of T cells in localized non-small cell lung cancer. Using immunoSEQ multiplex PCR, the repertoire was profiled, and TCRdb retains in-frame clones only, with some absent. The profile shows 700 or so clones, under 20% of them singletons. This clone was counted between two and nine times. V lost 6 bases to trimming and J lost 3 bases, with 13 bases between them. Germline CDR1 and CDR2: MDHEN and SYDVKM. CDR3 length: 14 amino acids. The V gene is TRBV28, the J gene TRBJ2-3; D might be TRBD1 (7 bases). The sequence was obtained from a male donor aged 60 or over with stage III squamous cell lung carcinoma. Sequenced here: lung tumor tissue, sampled before any cancer treatment. CDR3 bases: TGTGCCAGCAGGGAGGGGGCGTTGACAGATACGCAGTATTTT. Translation gives CASREGALTDTQYF.